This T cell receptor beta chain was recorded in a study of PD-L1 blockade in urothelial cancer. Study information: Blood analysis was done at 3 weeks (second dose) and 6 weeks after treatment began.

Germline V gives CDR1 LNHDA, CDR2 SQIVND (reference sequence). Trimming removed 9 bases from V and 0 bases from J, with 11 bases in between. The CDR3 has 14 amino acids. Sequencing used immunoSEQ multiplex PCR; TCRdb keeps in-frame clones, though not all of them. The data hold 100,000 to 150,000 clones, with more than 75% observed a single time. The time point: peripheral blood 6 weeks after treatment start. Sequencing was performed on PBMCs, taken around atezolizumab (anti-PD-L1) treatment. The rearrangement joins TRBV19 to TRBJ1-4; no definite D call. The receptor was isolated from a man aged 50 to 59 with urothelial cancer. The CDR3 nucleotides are TGTGCCAGCAAAAACATTGCAACTAATGAAAAACTGTTTTTT. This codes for CASKNIATNEKLFF.